This T cell receptor (beta chain) was captured in a study of blood T cell repertoires in COVID-19 (dated by TCRdb to the early 2020s). About the full investigation: The collaborator samples originated in the United States, Italy and Spain and spanned the acute and convalescent phases of COVID-19. The material from the prospective study consisted of cDNA or gDNA derived from T cells, B-cell-depleted T cells, or PBMCs. Subjects who had been exposed to COVID-19, were actively infected with it, or had recovered from it provided the deeply sampled blood TCRbeta repertoires that made up the dataset. A freely available public database, intended as a resource for researchers studying the immune response to SARS-CoV-2, is where the repertoires were released. The samples were drawn from the first 160 participants of the ongoing ImmuneRACE study and from roughly 1,300 subjects provided by 6 global collaborators. Nearly every sample came with metadata listing a de-identified subject ID, COVID-19 status, age in years and sex. HLA class I and class II types, where available, came from metadata supplied by the sample provider rather than from assay-based typing. Study-level results and caveats: Clinical and demographic metadata were provided uncurated, with the amount varying by source and participant.

Details on this clone: The antigen it recognizes is unknown. No base quality values were provided; no much bigger clone lies one nucleotide off.

The immunoSEQ Assay, a bias-controlled multiplex PCR, was used to amplify TCRbeta CDR3 regions from genomic DNA. Per the authors' processing: The number of nucleated cells in each sample was estimated from the amplification of reference gene primers within the assay. To quantify the absolute abundance of each unique TCRbeta CDR3 rearrangement, sequence reads were collapsed and filtered. For each sample, productive Simpson clonality was calculated by taking the square root of Simpson's diversity index across productive rearrangements. This immuneACCESS table, as held by TCRdb, lists in-frame sequences with V and J called but not all clones. Of the missing ones, under half trace to an unresolved V gene in checked studies; the others have no known cause. For V, J and clone size, that table is used; D and trimming come from the DNA. The sample table contains 80,000 to 100,000 clones; only one count was recorded for about 74% of them. 3.5% to 4% of the sample goes to the ten largest clones.

At the junction V is shortened by 2 bases and J by 8 bases, with 13 bases in between. From a lookup of the germline V gene (reference sequence), CDR1 and CDR2 are LNHDA and SQIVND. The CDR3 runs 14 amino acids, cysteine and phenylalanine included. Here the CDR3 DNA is all that survives: 42 bases in frame from base 1. One collaborating source in Seattle enrolled patients while the patients were actively infected and followed the patients over time throughout the course of disease. Each collaborating institution followed its own protocols to collect whole blood in K2EDTA tubes. For TCRbeta analysis, collaborators shipped samples as frozen whole blood, isolated PBMCs, or DNA extracted from either of those sample types.

The sequence was obtained from a man in his 70s with COVID-19, enrolled during active disease. Material: peripheral blood. Here the chain combines TRBV19 and TRBJ1-5, with the D gene uncertain. For the CDR3, the sequence is CASSITGRAEPQHF. The base sequence is TGTGCCAGTAGTATAACTGGCCGTGCGGAGCCCCAGCATTTT.